The sequence of this TCR beta chain was determined in a study of blood T cell repertoires in COVID-19. About the research overall: Specimens from acute and convalescent COVID-19 originated in the United States, Italy and Spain. From T cells, B-cell-depleted T cells, or PBMCs came the material, which was cDNA or gDNA.

Sequencing used immunoSEQ multiplex PCR; TCRdb keeps in-frame clones, though not all of them. The sample yields about 180,000 clones, more than 70% seen once. CDR1 LNHDA and CDR2 SQIVND come from the germline V gene (reference sequence). With 0 bases removed from V and 0 bases from J, the gap between germline ends came to 6 bases. The CDR3 consists of 14 residues. Those who participated ranged in age from roughly 18 to 100 years and resided in 20 to 25 US areas. Two negative PCRs, clearance, or symptom resolution characterized the recovered Cohort 3 donors. The receptor was derived from a woman under 40 who had recovered from COVID-19. The V gene is TRBV19, the J gene TRBJ2-7; unclear D gene. Sample: PBMCs or T cells enriched from blood (not recorded which). CDR3 DNA: TGTGCCAGTAGTATAGATCTAAGCTCCTACGAGCAGTACTTC. Its translation: CASSIDLSSYEQYF.